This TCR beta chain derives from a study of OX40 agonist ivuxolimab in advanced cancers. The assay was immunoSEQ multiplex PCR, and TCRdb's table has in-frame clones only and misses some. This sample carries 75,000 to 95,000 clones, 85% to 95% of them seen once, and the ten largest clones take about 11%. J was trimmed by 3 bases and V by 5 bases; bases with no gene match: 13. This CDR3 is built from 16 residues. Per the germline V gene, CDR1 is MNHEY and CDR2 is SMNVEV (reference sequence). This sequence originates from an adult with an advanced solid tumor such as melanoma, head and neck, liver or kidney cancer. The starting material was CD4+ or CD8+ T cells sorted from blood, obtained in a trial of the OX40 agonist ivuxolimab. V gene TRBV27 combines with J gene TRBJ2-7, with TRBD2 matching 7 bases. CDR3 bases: TGTGCCAGCAGTACCCGGGAGGCTAGCGGAATCTACGAGCAGTACTTC. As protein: CASSTREASGIYEQYF.